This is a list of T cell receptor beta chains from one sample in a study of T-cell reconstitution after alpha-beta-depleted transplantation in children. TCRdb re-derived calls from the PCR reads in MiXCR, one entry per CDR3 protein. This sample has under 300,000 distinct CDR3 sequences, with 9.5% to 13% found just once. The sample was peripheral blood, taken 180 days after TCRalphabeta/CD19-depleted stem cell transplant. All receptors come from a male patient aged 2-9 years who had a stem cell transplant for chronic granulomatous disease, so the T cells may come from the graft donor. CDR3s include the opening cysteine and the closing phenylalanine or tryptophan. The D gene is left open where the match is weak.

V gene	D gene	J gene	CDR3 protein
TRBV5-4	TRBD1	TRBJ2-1	CASSLGQGLGNEQFF
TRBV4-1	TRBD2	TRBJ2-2	CASSPRGGVDPGELFF
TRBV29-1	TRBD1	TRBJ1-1	CSVARTGTMNTEAFF
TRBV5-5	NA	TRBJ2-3	CASSLEALEDTQYF
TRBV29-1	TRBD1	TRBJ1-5	CSVAGQGNQPQHF
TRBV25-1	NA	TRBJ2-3	CASSGIRWPDPSTDTQYF
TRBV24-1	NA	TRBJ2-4	CAAEQGRNIQYF
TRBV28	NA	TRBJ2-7	CASSSFGRDISYEQYF
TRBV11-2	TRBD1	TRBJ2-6	CASSSRTGKSSGANVLTF
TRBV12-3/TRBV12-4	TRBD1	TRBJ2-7	CASSPIGQGAPFYEQYF
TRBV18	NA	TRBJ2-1	CASSPLVRGNNEQFF
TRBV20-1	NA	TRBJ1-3	CSARPGGAGNTIYF
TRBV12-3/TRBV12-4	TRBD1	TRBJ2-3	CASRIRDSSTDTQYF
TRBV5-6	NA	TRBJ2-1	CASSFGREFNEQFF
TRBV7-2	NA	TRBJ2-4	CASSPRAKNIQYF
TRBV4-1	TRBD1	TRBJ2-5	CASSQGGFRGPGQETQYF
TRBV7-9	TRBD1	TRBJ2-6	CASSRQGAGANVLTF
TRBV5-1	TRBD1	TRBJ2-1	CASSQDRGWDEQFF
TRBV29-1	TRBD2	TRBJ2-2	CSVEDLLAGGWGTGELFF
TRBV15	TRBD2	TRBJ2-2	CATSRERELTGELFF
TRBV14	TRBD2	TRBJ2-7	CASSHLAEPTFRSSYEQYF
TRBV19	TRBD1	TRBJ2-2	CASSSIGGFGGELFF
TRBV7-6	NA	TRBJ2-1	CASSPWGNPHNEQFF
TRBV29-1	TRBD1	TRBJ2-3	CSVDRGTDGTDTQYF
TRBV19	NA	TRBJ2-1	CASSVPRVEQFF
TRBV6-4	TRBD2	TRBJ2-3	CASSEPSGFLTSTDTQYF
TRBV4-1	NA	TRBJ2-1	CASSQSANEQFF
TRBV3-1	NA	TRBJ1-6	CASSQGRSNSPLHF
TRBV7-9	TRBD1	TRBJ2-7	CASSFTGVEQYF
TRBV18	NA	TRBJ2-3	CASSPMWGGTDTQYF
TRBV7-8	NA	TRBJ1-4	CASSFHQGGDEKLFF
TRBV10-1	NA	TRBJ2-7	CASSESGPKGPYEQYF
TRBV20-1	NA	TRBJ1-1	CSARKDTEAFF
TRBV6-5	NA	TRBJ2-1	CASSSGSFYNEQFF
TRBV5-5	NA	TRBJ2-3	CASSLGPGKGRDTQYF
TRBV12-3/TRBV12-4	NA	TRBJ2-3	CASSLPPYRRDTQYF
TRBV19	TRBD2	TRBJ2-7	CASSIAPAGTFYEQYF
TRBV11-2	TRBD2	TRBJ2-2	CASSGRGGPTGELFF
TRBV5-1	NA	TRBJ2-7	CASRVRGSSYEQYF
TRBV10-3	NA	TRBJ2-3	CATLQRVTDTQYF
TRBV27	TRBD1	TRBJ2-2	CASTALDRVLSGTGELFF
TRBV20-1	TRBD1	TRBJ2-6	CSATITGAGANVLTF
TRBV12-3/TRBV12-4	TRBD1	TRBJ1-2	CASSSGTGLHGYTF
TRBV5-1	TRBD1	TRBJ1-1	CASSPIPGQLNTEAFF
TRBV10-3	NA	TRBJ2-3	CATSRGRDTDTQYF
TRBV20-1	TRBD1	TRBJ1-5	CCASLLGQGRYNQPQHF
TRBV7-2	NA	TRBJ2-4	CASSFSEGPKNIQYF